This T cell receptor beta chain was recovered during a study of control samples from healthy donors and cancer patients. Libraries were prepared by immunoSEQ multiplex PCR; TCRdb keeps only in-frame clonotypes and omits some of them. The sample carries some 120,000 clones, 88% recorded once. V lost 4 bases to trimming and J lost 0 bases, with 10 bases between them. Germline values: CDR1 SNHLY, CDR2 FYNNEI. The CDR3 is 15 amino acids. The sample consisted of blood. The source is a woman in her 70s in good health. The chain is built from TRBV2 and TRBJ1-5, with no clear D. In DNA, the CDR3 is TGTGCCAGCAGTGGGTCCGTTAATAGCAATCAGCCCCAGCATTTT. It translates to CASSGSVNSNQPQHF.